The 27 T cell receptor beta chains below were found in one sample sequenced in a study of T cells after somatic rescue of genetic block. Sequenced by immunoSEQ multiplex PCR; TCRdb stores in-frame clones only, minus some. Counted here are approximately 70,000 clones, roughly 88% occurring once; the ten biggest clones make up approximately 3%. The specimen was peripheral blood mononuclear cells (PBMCs). The receptors originated from a young man.

This chain uses TRBV6-5 with TRBJ1-2, with 7 positions matching TRBD1. With 7 bases clipped from V and 4 bases from J, the junction kept 9 bases outside the gene matches. There are 14 residues in the CDR3. In germline, CDR1 is MNHEY, CDR2 SVGAGI. CDR3 sequence: CASNRRTGAYGYTF. CDR3 sequence (DNA): TGTGCCAGCAACCGACGGACAGGAGCCTATGGCTACACCTTC.

The rearrangement links TRBV10-3 to TRBJ1-2, with TRBD1 matching over 9 bases. The germline CDR1 and CDR2 sequences are ENHRY and SYGVKD. J gave up 3 bases and V 6 bases, and 11 bases lay outside the gene matches. The CDR3 loop spans 16 amino acids. The CDR3, as DNA: TGTGCCATCAGGGGGCAGGACAGGGGAAACGACTATGGCTACACCTTC. Encoded protein: CAIRGQDRGNDYGYTF.

This clone was seen a single time. The genes are TRBV5-4 and TRBJ2-7; the match to TRBD1 covers 7 bases. Germline V gene data show CDR1 as SGHNT and CDR2 as YYREEE (reference sequence). Germline trimming cut 4 bases from V and 4 bases from J; bases unmatched to any gene: 11. The CDR3 loop spans 15 amino acids. The chain's CDR3 is CASSRDSTLGYEQYF. CDR3 bases: TGTGCCAGCAGCAGGGACAGTACCTTGGGGTACGAGCAGTACTTC.

The chain is built from TRBV2 and TRBJ1-4, with 8 bases that match TRBD1. Germline CDR1 and CDR2: SNHLY and FYNNEI. With 5 bases clipped from V and 2 bases from J, the junction kept 4 bases outside the gene matches. This CDR3 is 15 amino acids long. CDR3 loop: CASSPQGATNEKLFF. The CDR3 coding sequence is TGTGCCAGCAGTCCCCAGGGGGCTACTAATGAAAAACTGTTTTTT.

V and J are TRBV7-3 and TRBJ2-3; D gene ambiguous. Trimming removed 5 bases from V and 3 bases from J, with 9 bases in between. Germline V gene sequence: CDR1 SGHTA, CDR2 FQGTGA. The CDR3 contains 13 residues. The CDR3 DNA is TGTGCCAGCAGCCCTCCGGAAACAGATACGCAGTATTTT. Residues: CASSPPETDTQYF.

The chain carries TRBV7-3 and TRBJ2-1; possible D gene TRBD2, 6 bases. The CDR3 totals 16 residues. V dropped 4 bases and J dropped 0 bases, with 13 bases sitting between them. Germline V lookup: CDR1 SGHTA, CDR2 FQGTGA. The DNA for the CDR3 is TGTGCCAGCAGCTCTAATGTCGGGGGCTCCTACAATGAGCAGTTCTTC. Encoded protein: CASSSNVGGSYNEQFF.

The gene calls are TRBV7-6 and TRBJ2-1, with D perhaps TRBD2 (6 bases). Germline V CDR1 and CDR2: SGHVS, FNYEAQ. This CDR3 has 16 residues. Trimming took 2 bases from V and 3 from J, leaving 14 bases between them. CDR3 region: CASSLLSSGRYNEQFF. CDR3 bases: TGTGCCAGCAGCTTACTATCGAGCGGGCGCTACAATGAGCAGTTCTTC.

This clone has a single count. CDR3 protein: CASSVGRDYEQYF. In DNA, the CDR3 is TGTGCCAGCAGCGTAGGACGGGACTACGAGCAGTACTTC. This rearrangement joins TRBV9 to TRBJ2-7; D might be TRBD2 (5 bases). Germline loops: CDR1 SGDLS, CDR2 YYNGEE. Trimming left V 0 bases short and J 3 bases short, with 7 bases between. The CDR3 has 13 amino acids.

The V and J genes are TRBV2 and TRBJ2-2; D is undetermined. Trimming removed 7 bases from V and 6 bases from J, with 12 bases in between. Germline V gives CDR1 SNHLY, CDR2 FYNNEI. The CDR3 sequence is 13 residues long. The CDR3 is CASIQVAAGELFF. CDR3 bases: TGTGCCAGCATCCAGGTCGCGGCCGGGGAGCTGTTTTTT.

The chain couples TRBV30 to TRBJ2-2; D might be TRBD1 (5 bases). Germline V gene sequence: CDR1 GTSNPN, CDR2 SVGIG (reference sequence). V gave up 4 bases and J gave up 5 bases, with 14 bases separating them. This CDR3 has 14 residues. Here the CDR3 DNA reads TGTGCCTGGAATAGAGGATCAGGGACCGGGGAGCTGTTTTTT. Translated, it gives CAWNRGSGTGELFF.

The chain combines TRBV28 with TRBJ1-1, with D possibly being TRBD1 (6 bases). The CDR3 spans 15 residues. Trimming cost V 3 bases and J 8 bases, with 19 bases left between them. CDR1 is MDHEN, CDR2 SYDVKM, per germline. The CDR3 sequence is CASSFGAWGRGEAFF. The CDR3 DNA reads TGTGCCAGCAGTTTCGGGGCCTGGGGCAGGGGAGAAGCTTTCTTT.

The chain employs TRBV19 and TRBJ1-1, with TRBD1 matching 7 bases. V was pared by 5 bases and J by 6 bases, with 12 bases of the junction left unmatched. The CDR3 contains 15 residues. CDR1 is LNHDA and CDR2 is SQIVND in the germline V gene (reference sequence). The CDR3 reads CASSSQGIPLAEAFF. In DNA form, the CDR3 reads TGTGCCAGTAGTTCACAGGGGATCCCGCTGGCTGAAGCTTTCTTT.

The gene calls are TRBV15 and TRBJ2-7; TRBD1 or TRBD2 may be the D gene (5 bases each). The V end lost 0 bases, the J end lost 2 bases, and 20 bases lay between the germline ends. Germline CDR1 LNHNV, CDR2 YYDKDF (reference sequence). The CDR3 is 18 amino acids. The CDR3, as DNA: TGTGCCACCAGCAGAGATTATGATTATGGGACGGGGACCTACGAGCAGTACTTC. It is translated as CATSRDYDYGTGTYEQYF.

This chain uses TRBV6-6 with TRBJ1-6; maybe TRBD1 (6 bases). The CDR3 sequence is 14 residues long. Germline CDR1 MNHNY, CDR2 SVGAGI (reference sequence). With 11 bases removed from V and 0 bases from J, the gap between germline ends came to 11 bases. The CDR3 loop is CASGGGSYNSPLHF. The CDR3 DNA reads as TGTGCCTCAGGAGGGGGCTCCTATAATTCACCCCTCCACTTT.

This clone came up once. The rearrangement joins TRBV28 to TRBJ2-5; D may be TRBD2 (6 bases). Germline V gene sequence: CDR1 MDHEN, CDR2 SYDVKM. V lost 5 bases, J lost 2 bases, and 9 bases lay in between. This CDR3 is built from 13 residues. The CDR3 DNA reads as TGTGCCAGCAGTCCCGGGGGACAAGAGACCCAGTACTTC. This sequence encodes CASSPGGQETQYF.

The chain joins TRBV14 to TRBJ1-2; TRBD1 matches 7 bases. Germline loops: CDR1 SGHDN, CDR2 FVKESK. CDR3 length: 14 amino acids. The V and J ends lost 4 bases and 7 bases, in that order; junction bases with no gene match: 9. The CDR3 is CASSPRMTGSGYTF. The DNA of the CDR3 is TGTGCCAGCAGCCCAAGAATGACAGGGAGTGGCTACACCTTC. Full variable domain (remainder filled in from reference TRBV14 and TRBJ1-2): EAGVTQFPSHSVIEKGQTVTLRCDPISGHDNLYWYRRVMGKEIKFLLHFVKESKQDESGMPNNRFLAERTGGTYSTLKVQPAELEDSGVYFCASSPRMTGSGYTFGSGTRLTVV.

The J gene is TRBJ2-6, the V gene TRBV11-1; no clear D. V gave up 1 base and J gave up 0 bases, with 4 bases separating them. Germline CDR1 is SGHAT and CDR2 is FQDESV (reference sequence). This CDR3 contains 15 residues. CDR3 residues: CASSLVSSGANVLTF. CDR3 DNA: TGTGCCAGCAGCTTAGTCAGCTCTGGGGCCAACGTCCTGACTTTC.

Concerning this clone: Mismatch with germline at one junction end may stem from a read error. The V gene is TRBV7-2, the J gene TRBJ2-7; 11 bases fit TRBD1. CDR1 is SGHTA, CDR2 FQGNSA, per germline. The CDR3 runs to 15 residues. The CDR3 here is CASRLGTGGPYEQYF. The DNA for the CDR3 is TGTGCCAGCAGGTTAGGGACAGGGGGGCCCTACGAGCAGTACTTC.

The chain joins TRBV20-1 to TRBJ2-4; TRBD1 matches at 7 bases. The CDR3 spans 11 residues. V shed 6 bases and J 15 bases; nucleotides not matched to a gene: 11. Germline V gives CDR1 DFQATT, CDR2 SNEGSKA (reference sequence). The CDR3 protein is CSAPRTGELYF. The CDR3 nucleotides read TGCAGTGCCCCCCGGACAGGAGAATTGTACTTC.

This clone has a single count. This chain links TRBV5-6 with TRBJ2-4, with a tentative D call TRBD1 (5 bases). The CDR3 spans 16 residues. V was clipped by 6 bases and J by 1 base, with 17 bases between them. CDR1 and CDR2 (germline): SGHDT, YYEEEE. The CDR3 loop reads CASMEFQGRAKNIQYF. The DNA of the CDR3 is TGTGCCAGCATGGAGTTCCAGGGAAGGGCCAAAAACATTCAGTACTTC.

In DNA form, the CDR3 reads TGCGCCAGCAGCCGACAGGGGGGTAACGAGGAAAAACTGTTTTTT. This translates into CASSRQGGNEEKLFF. The chain joins TRBV5-1 to TRBJ1-4, with 9 bases fitting TRBD1. Germline CDR1 and CDR2: SGHRS and YFSETQ. The trim removed 4 bases at V and 8 bases at J, leaving 9 bases unmatched. The CDR3 is 15 residues long.

The chain uses TRBV25-1 and TRBJ2-5; 12 bases are shared with TRBD1. The ends lost 6 bases at V and 4 bases at J; junction bases unmatched: 6. The V gene's germline CDR1 is MGHDK and CDR2 SYGVNS. CDR3 length: 15 amino acids. CDR3 nucleotides: TGTGCCAGCAGACCGGGACAGGGGGCGGGAGAGACCCAGTACTTC. Protein sequence: CASRPGQGAGETQYF.

The gene calls are TRBV7-3 and TRBJ1-1, with 7 bases that match TRBD1. This CDR3 has 18 residues. Losses at the gene ends were 4 bases for V and 1 base for J; bases not matched to a gene: 15. Germline CDR1 and CDR2: SGHTA and FQGTGA. The CDR3 DNA sequence: TGTGCCAGCAGCTCACCAGAAAGACCGGGACAGAAGAACACTGAAGCTTTCTTT. It encodes CASSSPERPGQKNTEAFF.

The rearrangement links TRBV15 to TRBJ1-6, with TRBD1 matching 9 bases. This CDR3 has 16 amino acids. Germline trimming cut 0 bases from V and 9 bases from J; bases unmatched to any gene: 6. The germline V gene has CDR1 LNHNV and CDR2 YYDKDF (reference sequence). The CDR3 loop reads CATSRDSGDRVSPLHF. In DNA, the CDR3 is TGTGCCACCAGCAGAGATTCGGGGGACAGGGTTTCACCCCTCCACTTT.

This chain joins TRBV2 and TRBJ2-4; 7 bases agree with TRBD1. This CDR3 has 15 residues. Unmatched junction bases numbered 6, after V lost 4 bases and J lost 3 bases. CDR1 SNHLY and CDR2 FYNNEI come from the germline V gene. The chain's CDR3 is CASSADRVGKNIQYF. The CDR3 coding sequence is TGTGCCAGCAGTGCTGACAGGGTTGGCAAAAACATTCAGTACTTC.

The rearrangement links TRBV6-5 to TRBJ1-1; maybe TRBD1 (6 bases). This CDR3 is 13 amino acids long. V lost 4 bases and J 6 bases, leaving 12 bases between the germline ends. The germline CDR1 and CDR2 sequences are MNHEY and SVGAGI. CDR3 bases: TGTGCCAGCAGTTTCACAGGGAGGGCTGAAGCTTTCTTT. Its protein is CASSFTGRAEAFF.

The chain recombines TRBV15 with TRBJ2-5, with 7 nucleotides matching TRBD1. Germline-derived CDR1 and CDR2 are LNHNV and YYDKDF (reference sequence). The CDR3 totals 17 residues. V dropped 0 bases and J dropped 1; count of bases not matched to a gene: 8. CDR3 amino acids: CATSRDLDRVAQETQYF. DNA for the CDR3: TGTGCCACCAGCAGAGACCTAGACAGGGTGGCCCAAGAGACCCAGTACTTC.